These T cell receptor beta chains were read from a single sample in a study of beta chain features in type 1 diabetes. TCRdb's copy holds only in-frame clones and misses some; the assay was immunoSEQ multiplex PCR. The table records 120,000 or so clones, about 16% of them present only once. The sequenced sample was central memory CD4+ T cells from blood. The receptors stem from a man aged 25 to 45 with type 1 diabetes. Each CDR3 is given with its conserved first and last residue. The D gene is left open where the match is weak. Size values are once, few and many counts, or a class for expanded clones, and some rows have none.

V,size,D,J,DNA,CDR3
TRBV11-3,few,.,TRBJ2-1,TGTGCCAGCAGCTTAGGAAATGAGCAGTTCTTC,CASSLGNEQFF
TRBV7-2,.,TRBD1,TRBJ1-1,TGTGCCAGCAGCCTCTACAGGGGATCCACTGAAGCTTTCTTT,CASSLYRGSTEAFF
TRBV9,.,TRBD1,TRBJ2-1,TGTGCCAGCAGCGTAGTGGGGACAGGGGTCAATGAGCAGTTCTTC,CASSVVGTGVNEQFF
TRBV5-1,.,.,TRBJ2-1,TGCGCCAGCAGCTTGGATGAACAGTCCTACAATGAGCAGTTCTTC,CASSLDEQSYNEQFF
TRBV11-2,few,.,TRBJ1-1,TGTGCCAGCAGGCCAACCACAGGCTCCTTGATCGAAGCTTTCTTT,CASRPTTGSLIEAFF
TRBV14,.,.,TRBJ2-2,TGTGCCAGCAGCTTAACAGCGAACACCGGGGAGCTGTTTTTT,CASSLTANTGELFF
TRBV6-5,.,TRBD2,TRBJ2-5,TGTGCCAGCAGTTACTCGTTAGCGGGGGGAGTAGAGACCCAGTACTTC,CASSYSLAGGVETQYF
TRBV18,few,.,TRBJ2-4,TGTGCCAGCTCACCCGGACAGTTGGGAAACATTCAGTACTTC,CASSPGQLGNIQYF
TRBV14,few,.,TRBJ1-4,TGTGCCAGCAGCCAAGGTTTAACGGGGAATGAAAAACTGTTTTTT,CASSQGLTGNEKLFF
TRBV6-6,many,.,TRBJ1-2,TGTGCCAGCAGTTACTCTACAGGGACGATCGGCTACACCTTC,CASSYSTGTIGYTF
TRBV12-2,few,.,TRBJ1-3,TGTGCAAGTCGCTCCATTACAGGGGATGGAAACACCATATATTTT,CASRSITGDGNTIYF
TRBV6-5,few,.,TRBJ2-7,TGTGCCAGCAGCCCACAGGGTGACGAGCAGTACTTC,CASSPQGDEQYF
TRBV9,.,.,TRBJ2-1,TGTGCCAGCAGCGTAGGGGTTAGCTCCTACAATGAGCAGTTCTTC,CASSVGVSSYNEQFF
TRBV28,.,.,TRBJ1-2,TGTGCCAGCAGTTTAGCGACGGACTATGGCTACACCTTC,CASSLATDYGYTF
TRBV6-5,many,TRBD1,TRBJ2-1,TGTGCCAGCAGTTACGTTGGGACAGACAATGAGCAGTTCTTC,CASSYVGTDNEQFF
TRBV5-1,few,.,TRBJ2-5,TGCGCCAGCAGCCCTCAGGGGAAGGAGACCCAGTACTTC,CASSPQGKETQYF
TRBV5-4,few,TRBD2,TRBJ2-5,TGTGCCAGCAGCTCAGGGACTAGACAAGAGACCCAGTACTTC,CASSSGTRQETQYF
TRBV28,.,.,TRBJ2-5,TGTGCCAGCAGTTTATACGGGCTAGGAGCGCAAGAGACCCAGTACTTC,CASSLYGLGAQETQYF
TRBV4-2,few,TRBD1,TRBJ1-2,TGTGCCAGCAGCCGAACTAGGACAGGCCCTAATGGCTACACCTTC,CASSRTRTGPNGYTF
TRBV6-5,few,TRBD1,TRBJ2-1,TGTGCCAGCAGCCCGACAGGGACGAATGAGCAGTTCTTC,CASSPTGTNEQFF
TRBV4-3,few,.,TRBJ1-2,TGCGCCAGCAGCCAAGGGAGGGAGCGGGACTATGGCTACACCTTC,CASSQGRERDYGYTF
TRBV27,.,.,TRBJ2-3,TGTGCCAGCAGTTTACAAGGTCCTACCACAGATACGCAGTATTTT,CASSLQGPTTDTQYF
TRBV30,few,TRBD1,TRBJ2-3,TGTGCCTGGTCCCGGACAGGGCTGGCAGATACGCAGTATTTT,CAWSRTGLADTQYF
TRBV10-3,few,TRBD2,TRBJ2-1,TGTGCCATCAGGAGTAGCGGGGGGCAGTATTCCTACAATGAGCAGTTCTTC,CAIRSSGGQYSYNEQFF
TRBV4-2,few,.,TRBJ1-4,TGTGCCAGCAGCCAAGAGGGGACATCTATTAATGAAAAACTGTTTTTT,CASSQEGTSINEKLFF
TRBV7-2,.,.,TRBJ2-7,TGTGCCAGCAGCTTATCCCCTACCGGGGGCGAGCAGTACTTC,CASSLSPTGGEQYF
TRBV28,.,.,TRBJ2-2,TGTGCCAGCAGCAAACAGGGTTCGAGATACGGGGAGCTGTTTTTT,CASSKQGSRYGELFF
TRBV7-9,few,.,TRBJ1-6,TGTGCCAGCAGCTTAGAACGGCTTAATTCACCCCTCCACTTT,CASSLERLNSPLHF
TRBV7-2,.,.,TRBJ2-6,TGTGCCAGCAGCCCTCGGGAGGCCAACGTCCTGACTTTC,CASSPREANVLTF
TRBV12-5,few,TRBD1,TRBJ1-1,TGTGCTACAAACCAGGGACAGAAGAACACTGAAGCTTTCTTT,CATNQGQKNTEAFF
TRBV7-2,.,.,TRBJ2-5,TGTGCTACGGGGGTAGCGTTCCAAGAGACCCAGTACTTC,CATGVAFQETQYF
TRBV5-4,few,.,TRBJ2-4,TGTGCCAGCAGCTTGGGGGGGGGCCTAGCCAAAAACATTCAGTACTTC,CASSLGGGLAKNIQYF
TRBV18,few,TRBD1,TRBJ1-2,TGTGCCAGCTCACAAGGACAGGGGGGAAACTATGGCTACACCTTC,CASSQGQGGNYGYTF
TRBV9,.,.,TRBJ1-3,TGTGCCAGCAGCGTAGGGCTCCAGGGAAATGGAAACACCATATATTTT,CASSVGLQGNGNTIYF
TRBV21-1,.,.,TRBJ2-5,TGTGCCAGCAGCGTACCTGCTTGGGGGGCGAATCGTCAAGATGAAGAGACCCAGTACTTC,CASSVPAWGANRQDEETQYF
TRBV9,few,TRBD2,TRBJ2-1,TGTGCCAGCAGCGGGAGCGGGGGGGTTTACAATGAGCAGTTCTTC,CASSGSGGVYNEQFF
TRBV7-6,many,.,TRBJ2-1,TGTGCCAGCAGCTCCGAGGTTAATGAGCAGTTCTTC,CASSSEVNEQFF
TRBV9,few,.,TRBJ1-1,TGTGCCAGCAGCGTACAAGCGAACACTGAAGCTTTCTTT,CASSVQANTEAFF
TRBV29-1,many,TRBD1,TRBJ2-7,TGCAGCGTGACCCGACAGGGGGCCTCCTACGAGCAGTACTTC,CSVTRQGASYEQYF
TRBV7-8,few,.,TRBJ2-3,TGTGCCAGCAGCCGTCAGGGGGGTATCACAGATACGCAGTATTTT,CASSRQGGITDTQYF
TRBV29-1,.,TRBD1,TRBJ1-2,TGCAGCGTACGACAGGGGGCTGGAAACTATGGCTACACCTTC,CSVRQGAGNYGYTF
TRBV6-5,.,.,TRBJ1-5,TGTGCCAGCAGTTACTCGGGGAGGGGGGGACAGCCCCAGCATTTT,CASSYSGRGGQPQHF
TRBV11-2,few,TRBD2,TRBJ2-5,TGTGCCAGCAGCAATCCCCCACTAGCGGGGAAAGAGACCCAGTACTTC,CASSNPPLAGKETQYF
TRBV7-6,medium-sized,TRBD1,TRBJ2-7,TGTGCCAGCAGCACGGGACAGGGGGCAATTGGCGAGCAGTACTTC,CASSTGQGAIGEQYF
TRBV11-2,many,TRBD2,TRBJ2-1,TGTGCCAGCAGCCTTTACGGGCGGGGGGACTACAATGAGCAGTTCTTC,CASSLYGRGDYNEQFF
TRBV6-5,few,.,TRBJ1-1,TGTGCCAGCAGACGGACACAGAACACTGAAGCTTTCTTT,CASRRTQNTEAFF
TRBV7-2,.,TRBD1,TRBJ1-2,TGTGCCAGCAGCTTAGCGGGGCAGGGACAGGGCTACACCTTC,CASSLAGQGQGYTF
TRBV5-1,.,.,TRBJ2-1,TGCGCCAGCAGCGTTCAGGGTAGCAATGAGCAGTTCTTC,CASSVQGSNEQFF
TRBV18,.,.,TRBJ2-7,TGTGCCAGCTCACCTCGCTCCTACGAGCAGTACTTC,CASSPRSYEQYF
TRBV6-5,.,.,TRBJ2-7,TGTGCCAGCAGGACAGGCTCCTACGAGCAGTACTTC,CASRTGSYEQYF
TRBV14,.,TRBD1,TRBJ1-6,TGTGCCAGCAGCCAAGCTAAGAACCGGGACAGAGAGCCTATCCGCAATTCACCCCTCCACTTT,CASSQAKNRDREPIRNSPLHF
TRBV27,few,.,TRBJ2-5,TGTGCCAGCAGCACAGGGTCACAGGAGACCCAGTACTTC,CASSTGSQETQYF
TRBV4-3,few,.,TRBJ2-3,TGCGCCAGCAGCCAATCTCCCGGAGATACGCAGTATTTT,CASSQSPGDTQYF
TRBV9,.,.,TRBJ2-7,TGTGCCAGCAGCGCAACCCCTAGTAGTCGCGAGCAGTACTTC,CASSATPSSREQYF